One and the same sample provided the 10 T cell receptor beta chains below, sequenced in a study of blood T cell repertoires in COVID-19 (TCRdb year 2020). The method was the immunoSEQ multiplex PCR assay. Entries here come from immuneACCESS through TCRdb and include only in-frame sequences with V and J called. Some clones fail to appear in such tables; in the studies checked, an unresolved V gene covers under half of the shortfall, and the cause of the remainder is unknown. In this sample the table shows under 300,000 clones, 70% to 90% of which occur a single time. The top ten hold about 6.2% of the sample. The source material was PBMCs or T cells enriched from blood (not recorded which). The receptors derive from a woman aged 50 to 60 who had been exposed to COVID-19.

Here the CDR3 reads CASSSNYRGNEQFF. As DNA, the CDR3 is TGTGCCAGCAGTTCCAACTACAGGGGTAATGAGCAGTTCTTC. V usage is TRBV27 and J usage is TRBJ2-1; 7 bases match TRBD1. J lost 7 bases, V lost 4 bases, and 7 bases had no gene match. The CDR3 length is 14 residues. Germline V gene sequence: CDR1 MNHEY, CDR2 SMNVEV (reference sequence).

The chain links TRBV5-5 to TRBJ1-1; D not certain. V shed 0 bases and J shed 0 bases, with 15 bases lying between them. The CDR3 extends over 17 amino acids. Germline V lookup: CDR1 SGHKS, CDR2 YYEKEE (reference sequence). DNA for the CDR3: TGTGCCAGCAGCTTGGCCCCGGCAGGAGGCATGAACACTGAAGCTTTCTTT. It codes for CASSLAPAGGMNTEAFF.

V and J are TRBV2 and TRBJ1-5, with D hard to call. V lost 7 bases to trimming and J lost 3 bases, with 10 bases between them. Per the germline V gene, CDR1 is SNHLY and CDR2 is FYNNEI. The CDR3 is made up of 13 amino acids. DNA for the CDR3: TGTGCCAGCACTCCCGACTACAATCAGCCCCAGCATTTT. It translates to CASTPDYNQPQHF.

The chain couples TRBV5-6 to TRBJ1-2; 8 nucleotides agree with TRBD1. The V and J ends lost 4 bases and 2 bases, in that order; junction bases with no gene match: 7. In germline, CDR1 is SGHDT, CDR2 YYEEEE. The CDR3 totals 15 residues. CDR3 region: CASSPQDRDNYGYTF. The CDR3 nucleotides are TGTGCCAGCAGCCCCCAGGACAGGGACAACTATGGCTACACCTTC.

This rearrangement joins TRBV10-1 to TRBJ1-1; 7 bases are shared with TRBD1. The V gene end was trimmed by 3 bases and the J gene end by 10 bases; junction bases not matched to a gene: 8. This CDR3 is built from 13 residues. Germline V gene data show CDR1 as WNHNN and CDR2 as SYGVQD (reference sequence). The CDR3 loop is CASSESGQALAFF. The CDR3 nucleotides read TGCGCCAGCAGTGAATCAGGACAGGCCTTAGCTTTCTTT.

The gene calls are TRBV9 and TRBJ1-2, with TRBD1 as a possible D gene (6 bases). This CDR3 is built from 15 residues. Germline CDR1 reads SGDLS; CDR2 reads YYNGEE. Trimming took off 0 bases at V and 1 base at J, with 10 bases between the two ends. Here the CDR3 DNA reads TGTGCCAGCAGCGTAGCCCTACAGGGTAACTATGGCTACACCTTC. It encodes CASSVALQGNYGYTF. Combining the CDR3 with reference TRBV9 and TRBJ1-2 gives the whole variable domain DSGVTQTPKHLITATGQRVTLRCSPRSGDLSVYWYQQSLDQGLQFLIQYYNGEERAKGNILERFSAQQFPDLHSELNLSSLELGDSALYFCASSVALQGNYGYTFGSGTRLTVV.

This clone was observed once. J is TRBJ2-6 and V is TRBV5-8; TRBD2 aligns across 9 bases. Per germline, CDR1 SGHTS and CDR2 YDEGEE. The CDR3 sequence is 16 residues long. V lost 4 bases and J lost 1; bases outside the gene matches: 3. CDR3 nucleotide sequence: TGTGCCAGCAGCCCCAGCGGGAGGTCTGGGGCCAACGTCCTGACTTTC. It encodes CASSPSGRSGANVLTF.

This clone came up once. This chain links TRBV7-3 with TRBJ2-2; D is uncertain. There are 17 residues in the CDR3. From germline, CDR1 is SGHTA and CDR2 FQGTGA. Trimming pared 3 bases from V and 4 bases from J, leaving 18 bases between. CDR3 in amino acids: CASSFLPATGGTGELFF. In nucleotides, the CDR3 is TGTGCCAGCAGCTTCCTACCGGCGACGGGTGGCACCGGGGAGCTGTTTTTT.

This clone occurred a few times. V and J are TRBV2 and TRBJ1-5; D not certain. Per the germline V gene, CDR1 is SNHLY and CDR2 is FYNNEI. This CDR3 spans 14 amino acids. Trimming cost V 3 bases and J 4 bases, with 10 bases left between them. CDR3 in amino acids: CASSERVNNQPQHF. Written as DNA, the CDR3 is TGTGCCAGCAGTGAGAGAGTAAATAATCAGCCCCAGCATTTT.

V and J are TRBV13 and TRBJ2-1; 15 bases match TRBD2. Trimming took 4 bases from V and 2 from J; bases not matched to a gene: 6. Germline V gives CDR1 PRHDT, CDR2 FYEKMQ (reference sequence). The CDR3 has 18 amino acids. CDR3 in DNA: TGTGCCAGCAGCTGGGGACTAGCGGGGGGACCCACCTACAATGAGCAGTTCTTC. It codes for CASSWGLAGGPTYNEQFF.